The clone carrying this TCR beta chain was observed many times. What it binds is unknown. TCRdb reanalysed the 5' RACE reads using MiXCR and keeps one entry per CDR3 protein. The sample contains about 260,000 distinct CDR3 sequences, roughly 3.7% of which appear only once. The data were taken from a study of T cells after yellow fever vaccination. The study's findings and limits: Repertoires sorted by FACS could include abundant clonotypes that are contaminants from the bulk population.

The CDR3 loop spans 12 amino acids. V was cut by 4 bases and J by 0 bases, with 4 bases left in between. From germline, CDR1 is SEHNR and CDR2 FQNEAQ (reference sequence). The material sequenced was PBMCs, taken 15 days after the yellow fever booster vaccination. The sequence was collected from a man aged 18 to 35 who received the YFV17D yellow fever vaccine. The rearrangement joins TRBV7-9 to TRBJ2-7; D not certain. CDR3 loop: CASSSNSYEQYV. As DNA, the CDR3 is TGTGCCAGCAGCTCCAACTCCTACGAGCAGTACGTC.